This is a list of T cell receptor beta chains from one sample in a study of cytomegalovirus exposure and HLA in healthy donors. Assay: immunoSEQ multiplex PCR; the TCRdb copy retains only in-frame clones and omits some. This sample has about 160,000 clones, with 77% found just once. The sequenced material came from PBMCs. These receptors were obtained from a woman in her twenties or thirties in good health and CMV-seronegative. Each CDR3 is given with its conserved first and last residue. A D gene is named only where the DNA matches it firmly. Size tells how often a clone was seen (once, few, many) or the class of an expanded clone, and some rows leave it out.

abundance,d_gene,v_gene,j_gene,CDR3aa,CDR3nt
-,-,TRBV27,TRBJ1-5,CASSLGVRQGGSQPQHF,TGTGCCAGCAGTTTAGGGGTGCGGCAGGGTGGAAGTCAGCCCCAGCATTTT
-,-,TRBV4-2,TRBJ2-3,CASSQVSSLRSGGDTQYF,TGTGCCAGCAGCCAAGTGTCGTCCCTCCGGAGCGGAGGAGATACGCAGTATTTT
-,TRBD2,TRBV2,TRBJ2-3,CASSESSGGASTDTQYF,TGTGCCAGCAGTGAAAGTAGCGGGGGGGCTAGTACAGATACGCAGTATTTT
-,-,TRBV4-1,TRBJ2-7,CASSQGAGYLYEQYF,TGCGCCAGCAGCCAAGGAGCAGGATACCTCTACGAGCAGTACTTC
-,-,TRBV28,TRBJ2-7,CASSTIIGVTYEQYF,TGTGCCAGCAGTACTATCATTGGAGTCACCTACGAGCAGTACTTC
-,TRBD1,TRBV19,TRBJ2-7,CASSPGTGGEQYF,TGTGCCAGTAGTCCCGGGACAGGGGGCGAGCAGTACTTC
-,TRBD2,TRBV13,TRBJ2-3,CASLSGTHTDTQYF,TGTGCCAGCCTTAGCGGGACCCACACAGATACGCAGTATTTT
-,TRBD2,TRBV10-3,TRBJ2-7,CAISESFTSGSLFPYEQYF,TGTGCCATCAGTGAGTCATTTACTAGCGGGAGTCTCTTCCCCTACGAGCAGTACTTC
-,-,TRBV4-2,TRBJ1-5,CASSQDMADQPQHF,TGTGCCAGCAGCCAAGATATGGCGGATCAGCCCCAGCATTTT
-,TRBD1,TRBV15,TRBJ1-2,CATSRDHRGGYTF,TGTGCCACCAGCAGAGATCACAGGGGCGGCTACACCTTC
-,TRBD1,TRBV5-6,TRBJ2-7,CASSLAAGGFYEQYF,TGTGCCAGCAGCTTGGCGGCAGGGGGATTCTACGAGCAGTACTTC
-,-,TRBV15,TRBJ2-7,CATSRATGYEQYF,TGTGCCACCAGCAGGGCTACAGGGTACGAGCAGTACTTC
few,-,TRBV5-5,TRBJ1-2,CASSMEDYGYPF,TGTGCCAGCAGCATGGAGGACTATGGCTACCCCTTC
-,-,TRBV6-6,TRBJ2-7,CASSYSSSSYEQYF,TGTGCCAGCAGTTACTCTTCCAGCTCCTACGAGCAGTACTTC
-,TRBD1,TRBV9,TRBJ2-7,CASSVDGTGDLEQYF,TGTGCCAGCAGCGTAGATGGGACAGGGGACCTCGAGCAGTACTTC
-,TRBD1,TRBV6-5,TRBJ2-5,CASSFSGTEKETQYF,TGTGCCAGCAGTTTCTCCGGGACAGAAAAAGAGACCCAGTACTTC
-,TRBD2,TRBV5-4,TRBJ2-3,CASSLRLAGGPDTQYF,TGTGCCAGCAGCTTAAGACTAGCGGGAGGGCCAGATACGCAGTATTTT
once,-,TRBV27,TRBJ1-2,CASSFTGRGYGYTF,TGTGCCAGCAGTTTTACAGGGAGGGGGTATGGCTACACCTTC
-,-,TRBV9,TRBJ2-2,CASSVVPVNTGELFF,TGTGCCAGCAGCGTAGTCCCAGTAAACACCGGGGAGCTGTTTTTT
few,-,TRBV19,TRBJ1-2,CASSKDNPHNLYGYTF,TGTGCCAGTAGTAAGGACAATCCTCACAACCTCTATGGCTACACCTTC
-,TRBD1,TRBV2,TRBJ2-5,CASSRGRGETQYF,TGTGCCAGCTCAAGGGGGCGCGGAGAGACCCAGTACTTC
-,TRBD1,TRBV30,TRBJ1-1,CAWVGTGNTEAFF,TGTGCCTGGGTCGGGACAGGGAACACTGAAGCTTTCTTT
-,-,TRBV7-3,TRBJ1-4,CASSRPFTGLLNEKLFF,TGTGCCAGCAGCCGCCCTTTCACAGGGCTACTGAATGAAAAACTGTTTTTT
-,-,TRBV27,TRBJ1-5,CASSSGTPGQPQHF,TGTGCCAGCAGTAGCGGGACCCCTGGTCAGCCCCAGCATTTT
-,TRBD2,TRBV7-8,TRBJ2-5,CASSTSGGQETQYF,TGTGCCAGCAGCACCAGCGGGGGCCAAGAGACCCAGTACTTC
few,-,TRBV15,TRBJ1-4,CATSRGPFLDSRGDEKLFF,TGTGCCACCAGCAGAGGCCCCTTCCTGGACTCACGCGGCGATGAAAAACTGTTTTTT
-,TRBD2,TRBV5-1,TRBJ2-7,CASSLASGGPYEQYF,TGCGCCAGCAGCTTGGCTTCGGGAGGGCCCTACGAGCAGTACTTC
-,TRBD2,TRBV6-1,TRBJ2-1,CASSDLAGRSYNEQFF,TGTGCCAGCAGTGACCTAGCGGGTCGCTCCTACAATGAGCAGTTCTTC
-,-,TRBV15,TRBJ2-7,CATSRDRGWYEQYF,TGTGCCACCAGCAGAGACAGGGGATGGTACGAGCAGTACTTC
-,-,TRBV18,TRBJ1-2,CASSPSISDSYGYTF,TGTGCCAGCTCACCATCAATCAGCGACAGTTATGGCTACACCTTC
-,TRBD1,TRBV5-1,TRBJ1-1,CASSIDRGNTEAFF,TGCGCCAGCAGCATAGACAGGGGGAACACTGAAGCTTTCTTT
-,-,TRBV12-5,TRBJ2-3,CASGLVTGSTDTQYF,TGTGCTAGTGGTTTGGTAACCGGGAGCACAGATACGCAGTATTTT
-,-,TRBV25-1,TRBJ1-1,CASSAVAGSGTEAFF,TGTGCCAGCAGTGCCGTCGCCGGGAGCGGCACTGAAGCTTTCTTT
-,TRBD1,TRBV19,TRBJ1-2,CASSKPDRAYGYTF,TGTGCCAGTAGTAAGCCCGACAGGGCCTATGGCTACACCTTC
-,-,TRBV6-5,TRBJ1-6,CASSELTNSPLHF,TGTGCCAGCAGTGAACTGACAAATTCACCCCTCCACTTT
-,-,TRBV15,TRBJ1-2,CATSREFGGYYGYTF,TGTGCCACCAGCAGAGAGTTCGGCGGATACTATGGCTACACCTTC
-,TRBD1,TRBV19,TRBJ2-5,CASSITGVSETQYF,TGTGCCAGTAGTATCACAGGGGTTTCGGAGACCCAGTACTTC
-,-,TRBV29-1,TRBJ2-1,CSVGPSGSPEQFF,TGCAGCGTTGGTCCCTCAGGGTCCCCTGAGCAGTTCTTC
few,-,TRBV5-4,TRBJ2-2,CASSLNRGANTGELFF,TGTGCCAGCAGCTTGAATCGGGGAGCGAACACCGGGGAGCTGTTTTTT
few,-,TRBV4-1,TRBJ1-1,CASSQEGGNTEAFF,TGCGCCAGCAGCCAAGAAGGCGGGAACACTGAAGCTTTCTTT
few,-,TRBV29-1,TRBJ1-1,CSVARGEVGAFF,TGCAGCGTTGCCAGGGGAGAAGTGGGAGCTTTCTTT
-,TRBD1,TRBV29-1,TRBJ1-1,CSVSRTGGFAEAFF,TGCAGCGTCTCTAGGACAGGGGGCTTCGCTGAAGCTTTCTTT
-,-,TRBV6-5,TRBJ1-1,CASSPGIAEAFF,TGTGCCAGCAGCCCGGGAATCGCTGAAGCTTTCTTT
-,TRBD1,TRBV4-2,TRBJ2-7,CASRLGQGAYEQYF,TGTGCCAGCAGACTCGGACAGGGTGCCTACGAGCAGTACTTC
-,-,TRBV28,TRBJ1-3,CASSEVRDRGNTIYF,TGTGCCAGCAGTGAAGTCAGGGACCGCGGGAATACCATATATTTT
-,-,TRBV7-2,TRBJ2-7,CASSSLGVGYEQYF,TGTGCCAGCAGCTCCCTAGGTGTTGGGTACGAGCAGTACTTC
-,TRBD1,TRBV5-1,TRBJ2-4,CASSLRSFDRVAKNIQYF,TGCGCCAGCAGCTTGAGGTCTTTTGACAGGGTGGCCAAAAACATTCAGTACTTC
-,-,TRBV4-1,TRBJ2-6,CASSLGWGANVLTF,TGCGCCAGCAGTCTCGGTTGGGGGGCCAACGTCCTGACTTTC
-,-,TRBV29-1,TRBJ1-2,CSVRTFTYGYTF,TGCAGCGTGAGGACATTCACCTATGGCTACACCTTC
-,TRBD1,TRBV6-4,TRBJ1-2,CASRLSSTGAGGYTF,TGTGCCAGCAGACTCTCTTCTACAGGGGCCGGTGGCTACACCTTC
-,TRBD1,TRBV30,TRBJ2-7,CAWTAGQVNSYEQYF,TGTGCCTGGACAGCCGGACAGGTGAACTCCTACGAGCAGTACTTC
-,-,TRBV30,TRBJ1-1,CAAPGGTEAFF,TGTGCTGCCCCGGGCGGGACTGAAGCTTTCTTT
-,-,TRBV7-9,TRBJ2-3,CASSLVGLADTQYF,TGTGCCAGCAGCTTAGTCGGTTTGGCAGATACGCAGTATTTT
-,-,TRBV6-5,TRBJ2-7,CASSARWRGYEQYF,TGTGCCAGCAGTGCTAGGTGGCGGGGATACGAGCAGTACTTC
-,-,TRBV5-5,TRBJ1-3,CASSAGHPSSGNTIYF,TGTGCCAGCAGCGCCGGACACCCGAGCTCTGGAAACACCATATATTTT
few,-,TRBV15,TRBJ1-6,CATSTTWRGDNSPLHF,TGTGCCACCAGCACCACATGGCGGGGCGATAATTCACCCCTCCACTTT
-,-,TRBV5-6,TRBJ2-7,CASSLMRQGVNHEQYF,TGTGCCAGCAGCTTGATGCGCCAGGGCGTTAATCACGAGCAGTACTTC